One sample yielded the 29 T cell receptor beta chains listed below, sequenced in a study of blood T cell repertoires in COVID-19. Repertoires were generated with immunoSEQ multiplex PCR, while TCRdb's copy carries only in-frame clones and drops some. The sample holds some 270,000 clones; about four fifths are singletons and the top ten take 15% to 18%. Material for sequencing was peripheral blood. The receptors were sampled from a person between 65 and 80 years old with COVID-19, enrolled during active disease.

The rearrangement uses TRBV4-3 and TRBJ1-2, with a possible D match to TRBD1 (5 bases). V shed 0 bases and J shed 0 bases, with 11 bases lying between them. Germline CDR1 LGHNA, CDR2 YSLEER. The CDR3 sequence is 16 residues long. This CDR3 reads CASSQDPQTANYGYTF. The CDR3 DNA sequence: TGCGCCAGCAGCCAAGACCCCCAGACAGCTAACTATGGCTACACCTTC.

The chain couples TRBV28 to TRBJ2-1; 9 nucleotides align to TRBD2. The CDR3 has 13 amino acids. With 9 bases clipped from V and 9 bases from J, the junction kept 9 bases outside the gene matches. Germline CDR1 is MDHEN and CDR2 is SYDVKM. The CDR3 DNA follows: TGTGCCAGTCGCGGGGGGGGAACCATTGAGCAGTTCTTC. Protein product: CASRGGGTIEQFF. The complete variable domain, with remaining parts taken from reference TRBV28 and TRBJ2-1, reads DVKVTQSSRYLVKRTGEKVFLECVQDMDHENMFWYRQDPGLGLRLIYFSYDVKMKEKGDIPEGYSVSREKKERFSLILESASTNQTSMYLCASRGGGTIEQFFGPGTRLTVL.

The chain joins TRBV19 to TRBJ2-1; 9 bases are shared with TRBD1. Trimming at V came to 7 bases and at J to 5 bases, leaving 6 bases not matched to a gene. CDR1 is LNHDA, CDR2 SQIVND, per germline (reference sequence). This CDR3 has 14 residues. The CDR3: CASMGTGRHNEQFF. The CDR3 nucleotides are TGTGCCAGTATGGGGACAGGGCGTCACAATGAGCAGTTCTTC.

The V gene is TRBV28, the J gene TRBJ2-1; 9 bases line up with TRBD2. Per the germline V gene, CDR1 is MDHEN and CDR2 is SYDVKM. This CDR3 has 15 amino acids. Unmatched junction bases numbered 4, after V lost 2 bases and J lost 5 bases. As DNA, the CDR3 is TGTGCCAGCAGTTTAGGCGGGGGGGCCAACAATGAGCAGTTCTTC. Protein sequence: CASSLGGGANNEQFF.

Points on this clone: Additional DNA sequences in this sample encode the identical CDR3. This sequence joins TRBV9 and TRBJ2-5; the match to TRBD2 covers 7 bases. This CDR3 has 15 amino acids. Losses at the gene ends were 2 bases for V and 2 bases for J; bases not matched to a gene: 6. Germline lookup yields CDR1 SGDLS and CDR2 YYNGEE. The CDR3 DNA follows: TGTGCCAGCAGCGTGGGGGGGAGCGGGCAAGAGACCCAGTACTTC. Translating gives CASSVGGSGQETQYF.

CDR3 sequence reads: CASSQGAQEVSYGYTF. The CDR3 nucleotides are TGTGCCAGCAGCCAAGGGGCCCAGGAAGTGTCCTATGGCTACACCTTC. The rearrangement uses TRBV3-1 (or the pseudogene TRBV3-2) and TRBJ1-2; D not resolved. Looked up from germline, CDR1 is LGHDT and CDR2 is YNNKEL (reference sequence). Trimming stripped 1 base from V and 4 bases from J, with 16 bases between. This CDR3 contains 16 residues.

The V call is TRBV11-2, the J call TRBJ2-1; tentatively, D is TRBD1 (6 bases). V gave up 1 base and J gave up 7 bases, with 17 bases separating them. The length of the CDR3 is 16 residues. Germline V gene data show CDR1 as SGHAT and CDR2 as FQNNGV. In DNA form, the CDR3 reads TGTGCCAGCAGCTTAGGGGGGCAGGGGTTTTTAAATGAGCAGTTCTTC. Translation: CASSLGGQGFLNEQFF.

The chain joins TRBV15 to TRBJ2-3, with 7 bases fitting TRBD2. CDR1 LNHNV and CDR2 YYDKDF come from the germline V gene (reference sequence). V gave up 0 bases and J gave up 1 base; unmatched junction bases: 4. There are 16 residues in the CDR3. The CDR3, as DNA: TGTGCCACCAGCAGAGATAGACGGGGGGGCACAGATACGCAGTATTTT. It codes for CATSRDRRGGTDTQYF.

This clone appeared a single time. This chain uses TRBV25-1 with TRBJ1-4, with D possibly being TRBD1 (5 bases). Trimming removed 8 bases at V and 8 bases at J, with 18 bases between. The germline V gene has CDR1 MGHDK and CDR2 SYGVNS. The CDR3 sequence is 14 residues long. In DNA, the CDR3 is TGTGCCAGCGGTGCTGCAGGGATTGGGGAAAAACTGTTTTTT. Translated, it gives CASGAAGIGEKLFF.

CDR3 in DNA: TGTGCCAGCAGTCCCAACATTGGGAGGAATGAGCAGTTCTTC. Its translation is CASSPNIGRNEQFF. This chain joins TRBV27 and TRBJ2-1; maybe TRBD2 (6 bases). The CDR3 has 14 residues. The germline gives CDR1 MNHEY, CDR2 SMNVEV (reference sequence). Trimming stripped 5 bases from V and 7 bases from J, with 15 bases between.

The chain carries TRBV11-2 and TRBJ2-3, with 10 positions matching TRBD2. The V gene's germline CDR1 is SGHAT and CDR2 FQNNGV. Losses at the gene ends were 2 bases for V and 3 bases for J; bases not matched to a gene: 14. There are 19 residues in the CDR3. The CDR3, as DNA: TGTGCCAGCAGCTTAACTAGCGGGGACTGGAGGCGCTGGACAGATACGCAGTATTTT. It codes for CASSLTSGDWRRWTDTQYF.

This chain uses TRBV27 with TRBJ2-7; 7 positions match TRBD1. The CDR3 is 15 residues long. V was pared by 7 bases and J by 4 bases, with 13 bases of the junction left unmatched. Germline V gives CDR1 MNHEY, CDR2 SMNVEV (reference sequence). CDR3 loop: CASIQGTRIGYEQYF. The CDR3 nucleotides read TGTGCCAGCATACAGGGGACGCGCATTGGATACGAGCAGTACTTC.

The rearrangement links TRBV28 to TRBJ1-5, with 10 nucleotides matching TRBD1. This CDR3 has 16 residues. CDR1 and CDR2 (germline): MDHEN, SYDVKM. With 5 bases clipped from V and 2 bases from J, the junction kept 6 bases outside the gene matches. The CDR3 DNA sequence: TGTGCCAGCAGTATCTCCGGGACAGGGGGCAATCAGCCCCAGCATTTT. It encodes CASSISGTGGNQPQHF.

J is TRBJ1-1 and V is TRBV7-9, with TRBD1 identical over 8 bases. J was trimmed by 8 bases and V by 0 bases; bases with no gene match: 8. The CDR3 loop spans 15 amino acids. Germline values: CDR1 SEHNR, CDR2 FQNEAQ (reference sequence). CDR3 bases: TGTGCCAGCAGCTTAGCCCGGGACAGGTCCCAGGAAGCTTTCTTT. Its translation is CASSLARDRSQEAFF. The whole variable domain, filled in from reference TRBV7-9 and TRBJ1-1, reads DTGVSQNPRHKITKRGQNVTFRCDPISEHNRLYWYRQTLGQGPEFLTYFQNEAQLEKSRLLSDRFSAERPKGSFSTLEIQRTEQGDSAMYLCASSLARDRSQEAFFGQGTRLTVV.

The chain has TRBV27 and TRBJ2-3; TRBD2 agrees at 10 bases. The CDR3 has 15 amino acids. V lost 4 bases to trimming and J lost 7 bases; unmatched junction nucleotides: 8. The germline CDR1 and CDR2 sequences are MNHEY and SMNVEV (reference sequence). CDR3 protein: CASSSLAGDGNTQYF. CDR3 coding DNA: TGTGCCAGCAGTTCCCTAGCGGGAGATGGGAATACGCAGTATTTT.

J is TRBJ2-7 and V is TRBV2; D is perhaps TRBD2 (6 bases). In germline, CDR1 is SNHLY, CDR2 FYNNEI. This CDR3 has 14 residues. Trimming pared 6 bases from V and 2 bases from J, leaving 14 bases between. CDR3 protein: CASSPGLLPYEQYF. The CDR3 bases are TGTGCCAGCAGCCCGGGACTGCTACCCTACGAGCAGTACTTC.

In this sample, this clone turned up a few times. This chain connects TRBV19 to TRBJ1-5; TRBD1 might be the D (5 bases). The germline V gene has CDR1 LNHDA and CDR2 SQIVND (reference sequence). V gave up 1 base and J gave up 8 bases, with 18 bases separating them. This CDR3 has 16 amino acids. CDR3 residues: CASSIVPSRTIKPQHF. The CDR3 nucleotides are TGTGCCAGTAGTATAGTGCCTTCGCGGACAATTAAGCCCCAGCATTTT.

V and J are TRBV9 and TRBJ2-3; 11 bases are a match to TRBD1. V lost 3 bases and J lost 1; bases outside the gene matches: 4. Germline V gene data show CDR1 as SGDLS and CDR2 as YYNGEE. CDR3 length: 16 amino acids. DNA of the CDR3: TGTGCCAGCAGCGCCCGGACAGGGGGCGGCACAGATACGCAGTATTTT. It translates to CASSARTGGGTDTQYF.

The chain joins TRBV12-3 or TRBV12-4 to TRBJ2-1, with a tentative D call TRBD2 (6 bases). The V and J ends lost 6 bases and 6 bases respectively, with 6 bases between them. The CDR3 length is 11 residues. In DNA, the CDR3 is TGTGCCAGCAGGGGAGGCAATGAGCAGTTCTTC. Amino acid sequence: CASRGGNEQFF.

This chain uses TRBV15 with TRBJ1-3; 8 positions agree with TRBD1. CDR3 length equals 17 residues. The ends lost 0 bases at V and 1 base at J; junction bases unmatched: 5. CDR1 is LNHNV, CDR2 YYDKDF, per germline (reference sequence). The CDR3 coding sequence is TGTGCCACCAGCAGAGACCCGACAGGGGTATCTGGAAACACCATATATTTT. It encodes CATSRDPTGVSGNTIYF.

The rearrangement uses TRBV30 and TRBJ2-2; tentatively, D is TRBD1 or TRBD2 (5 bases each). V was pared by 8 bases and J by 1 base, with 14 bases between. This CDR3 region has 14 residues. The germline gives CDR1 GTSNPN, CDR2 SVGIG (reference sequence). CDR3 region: CARDGEMNTGELFF. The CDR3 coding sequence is TGTGCCCGGGACGGGGAAATGAACACCGGGGAGCTGTTTTTT.

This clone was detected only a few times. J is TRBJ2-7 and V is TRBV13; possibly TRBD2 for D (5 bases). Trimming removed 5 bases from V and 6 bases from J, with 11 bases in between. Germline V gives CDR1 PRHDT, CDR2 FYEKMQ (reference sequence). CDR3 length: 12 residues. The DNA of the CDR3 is TGTGCCAGCAGCCCGGACTTTTCCGAGCAGTACTTC. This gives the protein CASSPDFSEQYF.

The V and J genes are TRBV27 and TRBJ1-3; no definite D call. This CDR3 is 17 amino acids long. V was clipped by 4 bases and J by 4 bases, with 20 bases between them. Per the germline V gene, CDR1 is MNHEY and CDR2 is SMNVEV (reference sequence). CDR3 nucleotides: TGTGCCAGCAGTTCCCCGTCCCGACAACGGAAAGGAAACACCATATATTTT. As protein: CASSSPSRQRKGNTIYF.

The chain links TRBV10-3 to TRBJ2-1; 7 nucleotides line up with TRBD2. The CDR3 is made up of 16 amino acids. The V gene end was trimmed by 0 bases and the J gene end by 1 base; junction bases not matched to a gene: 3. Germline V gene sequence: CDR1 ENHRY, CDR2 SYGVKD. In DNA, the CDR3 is TGTGCCATCAGTGAGTCGACCGGGGGGTCCTACAATGAGCAGTTCTTC. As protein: CAISESTGGSYNEQFF.

CDR3 loop: CASSDSSQPSNGYTF. In DNA, the CDR3 is TGTGCCAGCAGTGACTCGAGTCAACCGTCTAATGGCTACACCTTC. The gene calls are TRBV6-4 and TRBJ1-2; D not certain. Trimming removed 0 bases from V and 6 bases from J, with 14 bases in between. The CDR3 contains 15 residues. Germline CDR1 MRHNA, CDR2 SNTAGT.

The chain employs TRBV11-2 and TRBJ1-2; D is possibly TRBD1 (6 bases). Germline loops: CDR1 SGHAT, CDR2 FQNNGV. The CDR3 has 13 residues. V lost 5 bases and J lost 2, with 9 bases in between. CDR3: CASSTDRNYGYTF. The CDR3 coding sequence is TGTGCCAGCAGCACAGACAGGAACTATGGCTACACCTTC.

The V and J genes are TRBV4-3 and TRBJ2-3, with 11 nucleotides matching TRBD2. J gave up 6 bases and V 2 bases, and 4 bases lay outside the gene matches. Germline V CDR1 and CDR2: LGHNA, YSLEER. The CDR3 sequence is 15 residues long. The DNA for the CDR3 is TGCGCCAGCAGCCAAACTAGCGGGAGTAGGGATACGCAGTATTTT. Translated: CASSQTSGSRDTQYF.

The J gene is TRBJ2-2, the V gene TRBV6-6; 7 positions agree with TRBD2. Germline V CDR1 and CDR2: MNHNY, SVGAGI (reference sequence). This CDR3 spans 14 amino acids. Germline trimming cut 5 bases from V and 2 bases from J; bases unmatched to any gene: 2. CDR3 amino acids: CASSLAVNTGELFF. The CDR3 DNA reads TGTGCCAGCAGTCTAGCGGTTAACACCGGGGAGCTGTTTTTT.

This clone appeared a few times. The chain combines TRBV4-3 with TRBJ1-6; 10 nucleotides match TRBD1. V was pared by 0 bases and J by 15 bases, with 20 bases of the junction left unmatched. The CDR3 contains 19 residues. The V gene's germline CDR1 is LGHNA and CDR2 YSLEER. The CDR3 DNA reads TGCGCCAGCAGCCAAGATAGGGACAGGGGAACGGGTGCGGCAGTCCTCCTCCACTTT. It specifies CASSQDRDRGTGAAVLLHF.